The clone carrying this TCR beta chain was observed a handful of times. This sample was included in a study of control samples from healthy donors and cancer patients. Germline V gene lookup returns CDR1 SQVTM and CDR2 ANQGSEA. Trimming pared 5 bases from V and 5 bases from J, leaving 15 bases between. This CDR3 region has 13 residues. Repertoires were generated with immunoSEQ multiplex PCR, while TCRdb's copy carries only in-frame clones and drops some. This sample has fewer than 120,000 clones; 88% occur once, and the top ten carry roughly 4%. V gene TRBV29-1 combines with J gene TRBJ1-2; D might be TRBD1 (6 bases). This TCR derives from a woman aged 60-70 years with lung cancer. The source material was PBMCs. The CDR3 reads CSVLPGEGYGYTF. CDR3 DNA: TGCAGCGTTCTTCCAGGGGAGGGGTATGGCTACACCTTC.